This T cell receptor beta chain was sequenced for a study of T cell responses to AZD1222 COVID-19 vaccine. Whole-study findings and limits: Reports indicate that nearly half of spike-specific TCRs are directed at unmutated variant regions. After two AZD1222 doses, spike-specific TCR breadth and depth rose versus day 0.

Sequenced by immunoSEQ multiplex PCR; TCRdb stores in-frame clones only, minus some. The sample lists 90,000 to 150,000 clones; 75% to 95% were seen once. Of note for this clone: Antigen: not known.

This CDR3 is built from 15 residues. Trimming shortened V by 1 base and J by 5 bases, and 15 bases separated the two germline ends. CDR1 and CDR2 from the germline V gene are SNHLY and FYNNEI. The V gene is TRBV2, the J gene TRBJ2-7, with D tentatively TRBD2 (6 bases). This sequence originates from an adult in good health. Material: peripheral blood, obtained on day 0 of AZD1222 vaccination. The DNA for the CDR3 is TGTGCCAGCAGTGAAGGGGGTGGAGGGGTGGACGAGCAGTACTTC. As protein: CASSEGGGGVDEQYF.